Described below is a single TCR beta chain sequence and its context. This entry comes from a study of blood T cell repertoires in COVID-19. V lost 5 bases to trimming and J lost 2 bases, with 16 bases between them. Germline V gives CDR1 MNHNY, CDR2 SVGAGI (reference sequence). The CDR3 totals 15 residues. TCRdb keeps only in-frame clones here, not all; method: immunoSEQ multiplex PCR. Of roughly 230,000 clones detected, about four fifths appear once; the ten largest clones hold roughly 4%. Sequences were obtained from peripheral blood. The receptor was derived from a man in his fifties with acute or convalescent COVID-19. The J gene is TRBJ2-7, the V gene TRBV6-6; D is perhaps TRBD2 (5 bases). This chain's CDR3 is CASSQSGLNPYEQYF. The CDR3 nucleotides are TGTGCCAGCAGTCAAAGCGGCCTGAACCCCTACGAGCAGTACTTC.